The 16 T cell receptor beta chains below come from one sample, sequenced in a study of T cells in localized non-small cell lung cancer (dated by TCRdb to the early 2020s). Library prep was done by the immunoSEQ multiplex PCR assay. TCRdb re-hosts the immuneACCESS table, in-frame sequences only. Its copies lack some clones; in the studies checked, an unresolved V gene accounts for under half of them, and the cause for the rest is not known. For this sample there are about 26,000 clones; 88% appear just once. The biggest ten clones account for more than 12% of the sample. The sequences come from peripheral blood, collected before any cancer treatment. The origin of the receptors is an older female donor with stage II squamous cell lung carcinoma.

Details on this clone: Other nucleotide sequences from this sample produce the same CDR3. The chain is built from TRBV2 and TRBJ1-1, with D possibly matching TRBD1 (6 bases). V was cut by 6 bases and J by 0 bases, with 14 bases left in between. CDR1 is SNHLY and CDR2 is FYNNEI in the germline V gene. This CDR3 spans 15 amino acids. CDR3 sequence reads: CASSDRGAMNTEAFF. DNA of the CDR3: TGTGCCAGCAGCGACCGGGGGGCGATGAACACTGAAGCTTTCTTT.

The chain recombines TRBV6-1 with TRBJ2-7; 10 bases are shared with TRBD1. CDR1 and CDR2 from the germline V gene are MNHNS and SASEGT. This CDR3 is 15 amino acids long. The V segment lost 1 base and the J segment 7 bases; nucleotides outside the gene matches: 7. The CDR3 loop reads CASSEGGTGAKEQYF. The CDR3, as DNA: TGTGCCAGCAGTGAAGGGGGGACAGGGGCAAAAGAGCAGTACTTC.

This CDR3 reads CASSEQGALNSPLHF. The CDR3 coding sequence is TGTGCCAGTAGTGAACAGGGGGCGCTGAATTCACCCCTCCACTTT. This rearrangement joins TRBV19 to TRBJ1-6; 9 nucleotides agree with TRBD1. Germline V lookup: CDR1 LNHDA, CDR2 SQIVND (reference sequence). With 5 bases clipped from V and 7 bases from J, the junction kept 6 bases outside the gene matches. This CDR3 is built from 15 residues.

This clone was detected once. This chain joins TRBV28 and TRBJ1-4; D might be TRBD1 (6 bases). CDR1 is MDHEN, CDR2 SYDVKM, per germline. CDR3 length: 12 amino acids. V lost 6 bases and J 11 bases, leaving 13 bases between the germline ends. CDR3 region: CASSYGGGKLFF. The DNA of the CDR3 is TGTGCCAGCAGCTATGGAGGGGGTAAACTGTTTTTT.

The chain links TRBV11-1 to TRBJ2-7; the match to TRBD2 covers 7 bases. Germline V gives CDR1 SGHAT, CDR2 FQDESV (reference sequence). The CDR3 totals 13 residues. J gave up 5 bases and V 2 bases, and 3 bases lay outside the gene matches. The CDR3 sequence is CASSLFGGDEQYF. The CDR3 DNA follows: TGTGCCAGCAGCTTATTTGGGGGGGACGAGCAGTACTTC.

V usage is TRBV6-1 and J usage is TRBJ1-5, with D possibly being TRBD1 (5 bases). V was shortened by 1 base and J by 8 bases, with 15 bases between the two germline ends. The length of the CDR3 is 15 residues. Germline V lookup: CDR1 MNHNS, CDR2 SASEGT. CDR3 DNA sequence: TGTGCCAGCAGTGAAGTCGGGGCAGGTTGGGAGCCCCAGCATTTT. It codes for CASSEVGAGWEPQHF.

This clone was detected only once. This chain links TRBV19 with TRBJ2-6; 11 bases agree with TRBD1. Unmatched junction bases numbered 9, after V lost 10 bases and J lost 4 bases. The length of the CDR3 is 16 residues. Germline V gene data show CDR1 as LNHDA and CDR2 as SQIVND (reference sequence). CDR3 DNA: TGTGCCACCGGGACAGGGGGGTTGAGCGGGGCCAACGTCCTGACTTTC. Residues: CATGTGGLSGANVLTF.

This chain links TRBV6-1 with TRBJ2-1; D may be TRBD1 (5 bases). The CDR3 is 14 amino acids. Per germline, CDR1 MNHNS and CDR2 SASEGT. V was pared by 6 bases and J by 9 bases, with 18 bases between. For the CDR3, the DNA is TGTGCCAGCAGCAGGGCCGCCACCCCGGGTGAGCAGTTCTTC. Its translation is CASSRAATPGEQFF.

The chain uses TRBV9 and TRBJ2-3; possible D gene TRBD2, 7 bases. Per germline, CDR1 SGDLS and CDR2 YYNGEE. The CDR3 is 15 residues long. Trimming took 4 bases from V and 5 from J, leaving 17 bases between them. The chain's CDR3 is CASSFGGRGEDTQYF. The CDR3 DNA reads TGTGCCAGCAGCTTCGGGGGGCGGGGTGAAGATACGCAGTATTTT.

This clone has a single count. The rearrangement links TRBV5-4 to TRBJ2-1; 8 bases match TRBD2. In germline, CDR1 is SGHNT, CDR2 YYREEE (reference sequence). CDR3 size: 16 residues. The J segment lost 0 bases and the V segment lost 3 bases, leaving 5 bases of the junction unmatched. As DNA, the CDR3 is TGTGCCAGCAGCTCGGGGGGGCCTAGCTCCTACAATGAGCAGTTCTTC. It yields the protein CASSSGGPSSYNEQFF.

This clone came up a few times. The chain couples TRBV28 to TRBJ2-7; TRBD1 matches 7 bases. The CDR3 has 14 residues. Per the germline V gene, CDR1 is MDHEN and CDR2 is SYDVKM. V gave up 6 bases and J gave up 3 bases; unmatched junction bases: 8. CDR3 sequence reads: CASRGTAPFYEQYF. In DNA form, the CDR3 reads TGTGCCAGCAGGGGGACAGCCCCCTTCTACGAGCAGTACTTC.

V usage is TRBV5-1 and J usage is TRBJ2-2; 9 positions agree with TRBD2. V shed 4 bases and J 4 bases; nucleotides not matched to a gene: 8. CDR3 length: 16 residues. Germline V gene data show CDR1 as SGHRS and CDR2 as YFSETQ. The CDR3 loop reads CASSPTSGAPTGELFF. The CDR3, as DNA: TGCGCCAGCAGCCCGACTAGCGGTGCTCCCACCGGGGAGCTGTTTTTT.

The rearrangement uses TRBV5-1 and TRBJ2-5; 15 bases map to TRBD2. This CDR3 has 17 amino acids. The trim removed 7 bases at V and 4 bases at J, leaving 11 bases unmatched. Looked up from germline, CDR1 is SGHRS and CDR2 is YFSETQ. CDR3 nucleotide sequence: TGCGCCAGCTTTCCCGGACTAGCGGGGGGGCCGGGAGAGACCCAGTACTTC. This encodes CASFPGLAGGPGETQYF.

The rearrangement uses TRBV5-1 and TRBJ1-1, with D possibly matching TRBD1 (5 bases). With 5 bases removed from V and 4 bases from J, the gap between germline ends came to 9 bases. The V gene's germline CDR1 is SGHRS and CDR2 YFSETQ. This CDR3 spans 12 amino acids. The CDR3, as DNA: TGCGCCAGCAGGCAGGGTTCCACTGAAGCTTTCTTT. It specifies CASRQGSTEAFF.

This clone was seen once. V usage is TRBV6-6 and J usage is TRBJ1-5, with D possibly matching TRBD1 (6 bases). Per the germline V gene, CDR1 is MNHNY and CDR2 is SVGAGI (reference sequence). This CDR3 comprises 16 residues. Trimming took off 0 bases at V and 2 bases at J, with 11 bases between the two ends. This chain's CDR3 is CASSYSTSGGNQPQHF. CDR3 sequence (DNA): TGTGCCAGCAGTTACTCGACTTCAGGGGGCAATCAGCCCCAGCATTTT.

The V call is TRBV6-6, the J call TRBJ1-5, with a tentative D call TRBD1 (6 bases). This CDR3 spans 13 amino acids. Trimming pared 6 bases from V and 7 bases from J, leaving 13 bases between. Germline CDR1 and CDR2: MNHNY and SVGAGI (reference sequence). CDR3 loop: CASRAGAVQPQHF. For the CDR3, the DNA is TGTGCCAGCAGGGCAGGGGCTGTCCAGCCCCAGCATTTT.